The clone carrying this T cell receptor (beta chain) was seen only once. This specimen comes from a study of cytotoxic CD8 clonotypes in ibrutinib-treated CLL. The V end lost 3 bases, the J end lost 4 bases, and 10 bases lay between the germline ends. CDR1 KGHSH and CDR2 LQKENI come from the germline V gene. The CDR3 runs 14 residues. Profiling relied on immunoSEQ multiplex PCR, and the TCRdb table lists in-frame clones only, not all of them. This table has roughly 150,000 clones, approximately 84% appearing once. The source is a human donor with chronic lymphocytic leukemia. This sample comprised PBMCs, obtained after 24 months of ibrutinib treatment. The chain couples TRBV18 to TRBJ1-5; possible D gene TRBD1, 6 bases. For the CDR3, the DNA is TGTGCCAGCTCACCGGGACAAATTAATCAGCCCCAGCATTTT. Protein sequence: CASSPGQINQPQHF.